One and the same sample provided the 20 T cell receptor beta chains below, sequenced in a study of T cells in Graves' hyperthyroidism and ophthalmopathy. TCR beta CDR3 regions were amplified from RNA. The HTBI primer set was used in a first-round RT-PCR of the TCR CDR3. TCRdb fed the multiplex PCR reads into MiXCR, producing one record per CDR3 protein. The sample consists of about 840,000 distinct CDR3 sequences, around 39% of them appearing once. The sequenced material came from blood. The source is a man younger than 35 with Graves' hyperthyroidism.

The sample holds many counts of this clonotype. This chain connects TRBV29-1 to TRBJ1-1; 7 bases line up with TRBD1. CDR1 and CDR2 from the germline V gene are SQVTM and ANQGSEA. This CDR3 has 13 residues. Trimming took 7 bases from V and 0 from J; bases not matched to a gene: 5. DNA of the CDR3: TGCAGCGCCCACAGGGGCCTGAACACTGAAGCTTTCTTT. Translation gives CSAHRGLNTEAFF.

V usage is TRBV19 and J usage is TRBJ2-2; no reliable D call. Trimming left V 0 bases short and J 7 bases short, with 12 bases between. The CDR3 extends over 15 amino acids. From germline, CDR1 is LNHDA and CDR2 SQIVND (reference sequence). Here the CDR3 DNA reads TGTGCCAGTAGTATAGATCCGCGGACGGTCGGGGAGCTGTTTTTT. Amino acid sequence: CASSIDPRTVGELFF.

The chain joins TRBV9 to TRBJ2-5; TRBD1 is a possible D gene (5 bases). The CDR3 runs to 14 residues. Trimming stripped 1 base from V and 5 bases from J, with 12 bases between. Germline CDR1 and CDR2: SGDLS and YYNGEE. CDR3 sequence (DNA): TGTGCCAGCAGCGTAAATCTGGGGCGGGAGACCCAGTACTTC. Translating gives CASSVNLGRETQYF.

The gene calls are TRBV15 and TRBJ1-2; D not resolved. The ends were cut back, 2 bases at V and 12 bases at J, with 16 bases in the middle. The CDR3 extends over 13 amino acids. Per the germline V gene, CDR1 is LNHNV and CDR2 is YYDKDF (reference sequence). The CDR3 spells CATSRPDTNTHTF. The DNA for the CDR3 is TGTGCCACCAGCAGACCCGACACGAACACTCACACCTTC. The variable domain in full, completed from reference TRBV15 and TRBJ1-2, reads DAMVIQNPRYQVTQFGKPVTLSCSQTLNHNVMYWYQQKSSQAPKLLFHYYDKDFNNEADTPDNFQSRRPNTSFCFLDIRSPGLGDTAMYLCATSRPDTNTHTFGSGTRLTVV.

The chain combines TRBV12-3 or TRBV12-4 with TRBJ1-1; unclear D gene. Trimming took 7 bases from V and 1 from J, leaving 10 bases between them. The CDR3 is 13 residues long. For the CDR3, the DNA is TGTGCCAGCAAATGGACCCCGAACACTGAAGCTTTCTTT. This translates into CASKWTPNTEAFF.

The CDR3: CASSGGVSGFNEKLFF. CDR3 bases: TGTGCCAGCAGTGGCGGTGTATCGGGCTTTAATGAAAAACTGTTTTTT. This chain uses TRBV2 with TRBJ1-4; no clear D gene. V lost 4 bases to trimming and J lost 4 bases, with 16 bases between them. The CDR3 contains 16 residues. CDR1 SNHLY and CDR2 FYNNEI come from the germline V gene.

This chain joins TRBV28 and TRBJ1-5; tentatively, D is TRBD1 (5 bases). The CDR3 is 15 residues long. Per the germline V gene, CDR1 is MDHEN and CDR2 is SYDVKM. The V gene lost 7 bases and the J gene lost 5 bases, with 18 bases spanning the gap. The CDR3 coding sequence is TGTGCCAGCATCCTAGCGGCGGGGCGAGATCAGCCCCAGCATTTT. It encodes CASILAAGRDQPQHF.

The CDR3 sequence is CASSQGDANTGELFF. The CDR3 DNA follows: TGCGCCAGCAGCCAAGGGGATGCGAACACCGGGGAGCTGTTTTTT. V is TRBV4-1 and J is TRBJ2-2; D gene uncertain. Trimming removed 1 base from V and 0 bases from J, with 6 bases in between. The CDR3 is 15 residues long. Germline CDR1 is MGHRA and CDR2 is YSYEKL.

Turning to this clonotype: One end of the junction does not line up with germline, which may come from a read error. V gene TRBV7-7 combines with J gene TRBJ2-5; 7 bases map to TRBD1. This CDR3 has 15 residues. Germline lookup yields CDR1 SSHAT and CDR2 FNYEAQ (reference sequence). The CDR3 DNA reads as TGTGCTAGCAGCCTGAGGACAGGCGAGCAAGAGACCCAGTACTTC. Residues: CASSLRTGEQETQYF.

This clonotype appeared many times. The CDR3 is CATSVQGDTEAFF. In nucleotides, the CDR3 is TGTGCCACCAGCGTACAGGGGGACACTGAAGCTTTCTTT. This chain connects TRBV15 to TRBJ1-1; 8 nucleotides agree with TRBD1. The ends lost 5 bases at V and 3 bases at J; junction bases unmatched: 2. The CDR3 has 13 amino acids. Germline CDR1 reads LNHNV; CDR2 reads YYDKDF (reference sequence).

The chain employs TRBV2 and TRBJ1-6, with a tentative D call TRBD1 (6 bases). The CDR3 length is 14 residues. The V end was cut by 7 bases, the J end by 1 base, with 8 bases between. Germline V gene sequence: CDR1 SNHLY, CDR2 FYNNEI. The CDR3 protein is CASIGQSYNSPLHF. CDR3 in DNA: TGTGCCAGCATTGGACAGTCCTATAATTCACCCCTCCACTTT.

This clonotype has just a few counts. The chain combines TRBV12-3 or TRBV12-4 with TRBJ2-5; TRBD2 might be the D (6 bases). This CDR3 has 15 amino acids. V lost 6 bases, J lost 0 bases, and 14 bases lay in between. CDR3 protein: CASSTGTPYQETQYF. CDR3 bases: TGTGCCAGCAGCACCGGGACTCCGTACCAAGAGACCCAGTACTTC.

CDR3 region: CASSPPWGDTNNSPLHF. The CDR3 coding sequence is TGTGCCAGCAGCCCCCCCTGGGGTGACACCAATAATTCACCCCTCCACTTT. This chain joins TRBV7-9 and TRBJ1-6; D is unclear. V was trimmed by 5 bases and J by 5 bases, leaving 19 bases between them. Germline CDR1 and CDR2: SEHNR and FQNEAQ (reference sequence). This CDR3 has 17 amino acids. Filled out from reference TRBV7-9 and TRBJ1-6, the complete variable domain reads DTGVSQNPRHKITKRGQNVTFRCDPISEHNRLYWYRQTLGQGPEFLTYFQNEAQLEKSRLLSDRFSAERPKGSFSTLEIQRTEQGDSAMYLCASSPPWGDTNNSPLHFGNGTRLTVT.

As for this clonotype: Just one base apart from a much larger clone, this may be a read error. The chain joins TRBV19 to TRBJ2-7; maybe TRBD2 (6 bases). Germline lookup yields CDR1 LNHDA and CDR2 SQIVND (reference sequence). This CDR3 region has 14 residues. The CDR3 DNA reads TGTACCAGTAGTCCGGCAGGGAGGCCCTACGAGCAGTACTTC. Protein sequence: CTSSPAGRPYEQYF.

The chain uses TRBV7-9 and TRBJ2-5, with 8 nucleotides matching TRBD2. CDR1 SEHNR and CDR2 FQNEAQ come from the germline V gene (reference sequence). The CDR3 is 15 residues long. V lost 6 bases and J lost 5; bases outside the gene matches: 11. The CDR3 DNA follows: TGTGCCAGCAGTCACACCAGCGGGAGCTGGGAGACCCAGTACTTC. It yields the protein CASSHTSGSWETQYF.

In this sample, this clonotype turned up a few times. The chain joins TRBV7-9 to TRBJ2-5; D is tentatively TRBD1 or TRBD2 (5 bases each). Germline V gene sequence: CDR1 SEHNR, CDR2 FQNEAQ (reference sequence). Between the trimmed V and J ends, which lost 0 bases and 10 bases, there was a span of 18 bases. This CDR3 spans 15 amino acids. As DNA, the CDR3 is TGTGCCAGCAGCTTAGCGAATGGGGACGTCGGGGACCAGTACTTC. It codes for CASSLANGDVGDQYF.

This chain connects TRBV7-2 to TRBJ1-4; TRBD1 matches 9 bases. The CDR3 totals 15 residues. Unmatched junction bases numbered 9, after V lost 5 bases and J lost 8 bases. CDR1 and CDR2 from the germline V gene are SGHTA and FQGNSA. The CDR3 DNA reads TGTGCCAGCAGCCCTAGCGGGACAGGGTCGGAAAAACTGTTTTTT. Encoded protein: CASSPSGTGSEKLFF.

The V gene is TRBV14, the J gene TRBJ1-1, with D tentatively TRBD1 (5 bases). Germline CDR1 reads SGHDN; CDR2 reads FVKESK. The CDR3 is 13 amino acids. V was trimmed by 2 bases and J by 8 bases, leaving 12 bases between them. DNA of the CDR3: TGTGCCAGCAGCCAAACCCTCGGGGCCGAAGCTTTCTTT. This translates into CASSQTLGAEAFF. Full variable domain (outside the CDR3, taken from reference TRBV14 and TRBJ1-1): EAGVTQFPSHSVIEKGQTVTLRCDPISGHDNLYWYRRVMGKEIKFLLHFVKESKQDESGMPNNRFLAERTGGTYSTLKVQPAELEDSGVYFCASSQTLGAEAFFGQGTRLTVV.

In this sample, this clonotype turned up many times. The V gene is TRBV20-1, the J gene TRBJ1-1, with unresolved D. Germline loops: CDR1 DFQATT, CDR2 SNEGSKA (reference sequence). V lost 6 bases, J lost 7 bases, and 15 bases lay in between. The CDR3 runs 12 residues. The CDR3 sequence: CSATRRTGEAFF. For the CDR3, the DNA is TGCAGTGCCACACGAAGGACGGGTGAAGCTTTCTTT.

The chain combines TRBV20-1 with TRBJ1-4, with 8 bases matching TRBD1. With 2 bases clipped from V and 10 bases from J, the junction kept 12 bases outside the gene matches. Germline V gene data show CDR1 as DFQATT and CDR2 as SNEGSKA (reference sequence). The CDR3 consists of 15 residues. The CDR3 DNA is TGCAGTGCTAGATCCCCGACAGGGGAAGGCGGAAAACTGTTTTTT. Its translation: CSARSPTGEGGKLFF.